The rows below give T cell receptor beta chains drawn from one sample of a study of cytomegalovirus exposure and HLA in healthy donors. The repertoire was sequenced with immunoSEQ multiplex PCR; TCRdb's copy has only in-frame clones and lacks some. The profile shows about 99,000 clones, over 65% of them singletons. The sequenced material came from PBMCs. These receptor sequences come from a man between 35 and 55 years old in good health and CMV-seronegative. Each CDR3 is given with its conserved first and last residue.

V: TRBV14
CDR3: CASSPQGANTEAFF

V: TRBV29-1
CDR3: CSVGYSGNTIYF

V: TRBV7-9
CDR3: CASSLGLSPLHF

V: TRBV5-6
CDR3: CASSMVSGKNYEQYF

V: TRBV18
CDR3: CASSRPGVTYEQYF

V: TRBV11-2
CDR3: CASSLGTVYEQYF

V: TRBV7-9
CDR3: CASSGQGPITLHF

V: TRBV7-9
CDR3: CASSPPWSGGETQYF

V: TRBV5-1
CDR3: CASSLSAGGNEQFF

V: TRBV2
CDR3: CASSYQGEFTGELFF

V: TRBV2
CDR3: CASMERPGLVYEQYF

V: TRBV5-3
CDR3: CARSPDNFCSPLHF

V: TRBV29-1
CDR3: CTFKGDYGYTF

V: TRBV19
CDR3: CASRRTGIGEQYF

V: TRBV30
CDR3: CAWSVRDNFYEQYF

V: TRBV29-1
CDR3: CSGVGQDSYTF

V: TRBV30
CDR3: CAWSTGGGRNNEQFF

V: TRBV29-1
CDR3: CSVLGQTNTEAFF

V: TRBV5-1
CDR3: CASSLATGAANEKLFF

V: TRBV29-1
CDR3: CSVGRGGGYEQYF

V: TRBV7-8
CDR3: CASRTGSGYYNEQFF

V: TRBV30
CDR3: CAWSVTGTPNQPQHF

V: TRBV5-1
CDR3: CASTEGSIRTEAFF

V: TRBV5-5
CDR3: CASSSQASGRAHEQFF

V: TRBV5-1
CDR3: CASSLGGAGKGEQYF

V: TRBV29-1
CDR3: CSVGYGNTEAFF

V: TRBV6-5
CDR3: CASSPLRQGGSPLHF

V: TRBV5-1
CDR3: CASSLGLTGELFF

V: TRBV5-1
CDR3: CASGTGQGEFYGYTF

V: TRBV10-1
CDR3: CASSAGGNGEQYF

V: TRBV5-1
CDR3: CASSPGQTSGYGYTF

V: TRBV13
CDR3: CASSQGGRNQPQHF

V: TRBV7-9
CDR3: CASSLGRTGGAAGETQYF

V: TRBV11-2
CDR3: CASSLASGTGDLYEQYF

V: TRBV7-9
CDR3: CASSLDRASRWTQYF

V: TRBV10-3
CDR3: CAISEGTGQRGYTF

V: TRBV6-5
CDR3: CAPRRATDEQYF

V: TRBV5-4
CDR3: CASSDLAEAKNIQYF

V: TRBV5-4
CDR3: CASSLVGTSGYEQYF

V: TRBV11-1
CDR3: CASSSGTGELSNTEAFF

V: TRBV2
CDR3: CASTPGGINTEAFF

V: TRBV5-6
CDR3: CASSLDRGTNYGYTF

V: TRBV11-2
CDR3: CASSQAQNQPQHF

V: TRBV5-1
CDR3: CASSGGGGGSEQYF